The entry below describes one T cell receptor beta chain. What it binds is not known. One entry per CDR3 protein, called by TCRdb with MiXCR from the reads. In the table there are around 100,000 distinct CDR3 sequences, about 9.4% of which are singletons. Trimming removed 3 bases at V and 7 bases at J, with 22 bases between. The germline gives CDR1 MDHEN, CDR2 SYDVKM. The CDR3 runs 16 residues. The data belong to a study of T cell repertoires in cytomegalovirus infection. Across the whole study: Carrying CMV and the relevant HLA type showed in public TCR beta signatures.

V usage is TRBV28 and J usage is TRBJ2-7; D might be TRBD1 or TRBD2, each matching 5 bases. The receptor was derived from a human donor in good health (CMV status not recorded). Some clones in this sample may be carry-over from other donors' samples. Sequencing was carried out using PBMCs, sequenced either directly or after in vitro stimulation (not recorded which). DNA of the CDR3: TGTGCCAGCAGTTTGAGGCCGGGACCTTACGTGGGGGAGCAGTACTTC. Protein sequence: CASSLRPGPYVGEQYF.